These 28 T cell receptor beta chains were all obtained from the same sample, sequenced in a study of T cell repertoires in aging, cancer and after chemotherapy. Rearranged V-D-J TRB sequences were amplified with a mixed TRB-A/B primer pool. TCRdb recomputed calls from the multiplex PCR reads with MiXCR, one row per CDR3 protein. This sample carries approximately 1,300 distinct CDR3 sequences, 21% of them seen once, and the ten largest clones take roughly 29%. Amplification of TCR beta used genomic DNA extracted from peripheral blood. Material for sequencing was blood. These receptors were collected from a human donor with a solid tumor.

By sample fraction, this clonotype is medium-sized. The chain uses TRBV20-1 and TRBJ1-5, with D tentatively TRBD1 (6 bases). Germline CDR1 and CDR2: DFQATT and SNEGSKA (reference sequence). V gave up 3 bases and J gave up 5 bases, with 14 bases separating them. The CDR3 has 14 amino acids. Here the CDR3 DNA reads TGCAGTGCTAGGTGGGGGGCAGGCGATCAGCCCCAGCATTTT. As protein: CSARWGAGDQPQHF.

By share, this clonotype counts as medium-sized. The chain carries TRBV15 and TRBJ1-1, with D perhaps matching TRBD1 (5 bases). Germline lookup yields CDR1 LNHNV and CDR2 YYDKDF (reference sequence). V was cut by 0 bases and J by 3 bases, with 11 bases left in between. This CDR3 comprises 15 residues. CDR3 sequence (DNA): TGTGCCACCAGCAGAGATCGGGGGTTGGACACTGAAGCTTTCTTT. As protein: CATSRDRGLDTEAFF.

This clonotype is medium-sized by share. V is TRBV4-2 and J is TRBJ2-2, with 7 bases identical to TRBD2. The junction had 7 bases not matched to a gene; V was cut back by 2 bases and J by 1 base. The germline V gene encodes CDR1 LGHNA and CDR2 YNFKEQ. The CDR3 extends over 17 amino acids. Written as DNA, the CDR3 is TGTGCCAGCAGCCAATCGAGGGGAGGGAAGAACACCGGGGAGCTGTTTTTT. Amino acid sequence: CASSQSRGGKNTGELFF.

This clonotype ranks as medium-sized. V usage is TRBV7-2 and J usage is TRBJ2-3; D is unresolved. Per the germline V gene, CDR1 is SGHTA and CDR2 is FQGNSA. The CDR3 consists of 12 residues. V was shortened by 6 bases and J by 0 bases, with 4 bases between the two germline ends. The CDR3 nucleotides are TGTGCCAGCAGTTTCAGCACAGATACGCAGTATTTT. It encodes CASSFSTDTQYF.

By proportion, this clonotype is medium-sized. The chain uses TRBV11-3 and TRBJ1-1; 10 bases map to TRBD1. The CDR3 loop spans 16 amino acids. Trimming removed 1 base from V and 4 bases from J; junction bases left unmatched: 6. The germline V gene has CDR1 SGHNT and CDR2 YENEEA. CDR3 protein: CASSLGRTGGGTEAFF. The CDR3 DNA is TGTGCCAGCAGCTTAGGGCGGACAGGGGGTGGCACTGAAGCTTTCTTT. The whole variable domain, remainder taken from reference TRBV11-3 and TRBJ1-1, is EAGVVQSPRYKIIEKKQPVAFWCNPISGHNTLYWYLQNLGQGPELLIRYENEEAVDDSQLPKDRFSAERLKGVDSTLKIQPAELGDSAVYLCASSLGRTGGGTEAFFGQGTRLTVV.

By its share, this clonotype is medium-sized. This chain links TRBV7-2 with TRBJ1-2; D remains ambiguous. V lost 5 bases and J lost 10, with 14 bases in between. The length of the CDR3 is 12 residues. Germline V CDR1 and CDR2: SGHTA, FQGNSA. Here the CDR3 reads CASSGTRSAYTF. In DNA, the CDR3 is TGTGCCAGCAGCGGAACTAGGTCGGCCTACACCTTC.

This rearrangement joins TRBV27 to TRBJ2-7; TRBD2 matches at 10 bases. CDR3 length: 16 amino acids. Germline CDR1 reads MNHEY; CDR2 reads SMNVEV (reference sequence). After removal of 5 bases from V and 4 bases from J, the junction contained 11 bases not matched to a gene. The CDR3 sequence: CASSGVGLAGAYEQYV. Written as DNA, the CDR3 is TGTGCCAGCAGTGGGGTGGGGCTAGCGGGGGCTTACGAGCAGTACGTC.

The CDR3 DNA reads TGCGCCAGCAGCCAAGACAGGACAGGCGCCTACGAGCAGTACTTC. Translated: CASSQDRTGAYEQYF. This sequence joins TRBV4-3 and TRBJ2-7; 7 bases line up with TRBD1. The V gene end was trimmed by 0 bases and the J gene end by 2 bases; junction bases not matched to a gene: 4. There are 15 residues in the CDR3. Germline CDR1 and CDR2: LGHNA and YSLEER.

The sample holds a few counts of this clonotype. V and J are TRBV5-1 and TRBJ2-1; a weak D match, TRBD2 (5 bases). The V gene's germline CDR1 is SGHRS and CDR2 YFSETQ. The V end was cut by 4 bases, the J end by 0 bases, with 14 bases between. This CDR3 is built from 16 residues. CDR3 sequence: CASSLGAGGSYNEQFF. DNA of the CDR3: TGCGCCAGCAGCCTTGGTGCCGGAGGCTCCTACAATGAGCAGTTCTTC.

The chain recombines TRBV10-3 with TRBJ2-7; 9 bases line up with TRBD2. CDR1 and CDR2 from the germline V gene are ENHRY and SYGVKD. This CDR3 contains 14 residues. The junction had 5 bases not matched to a gene; V was cut back by 3 bases and J by 5 bases. CDR3 loop: CAISEQAGGHEQYV. The CDR3 DNA reads TGTGCCATCAGTGAACAAGCGGGGGGTCACGAGCAGTACGTC.

This clonotype rates as large. The chain combines TRBV6-5 with TRBJ2-3; 8 positions agree with TRBD2. With 5 bases clipped from V and 2 bases from J, the junction kept 3 bases outside the gene matches. This CDR3 region has 14 residues. CDR1 is MNHEY, CDR2 SVGAGI, per germline. Here the CDR3 reads CASSKRGFTDTQYF. CDR3 nucleotides: TGTGCCAGCAGTAAGCGGGGGTTCACAGATACGCAGTATTTT.

By sample fraction, this clonotype is large. The CDR3 loop reads CASSLEGGNEQFF. The CDR3 bases are TGTGCCAGCAGCTTAGAGGGCGGCAATGAGCAGTTCTTC. The genes are TRBV11-3 and TRBJ2-1; D uncertain. This CDR3 contains 13 residues. V gave up 0 bases and J gave up 6 bases, with 6 bases separating them. CDR1 is SGHNT and CDR2 is YENEEA in the germline V gene. Full variable domain (remainder filled in from reference TRBV11-3 and TRBJ2-1): EAGVVQSPRYKIIEKKQPVAFWCNPISGHNTLYWYLQNLGQGPELLIRYENEEAVDDSQLPKDRFSAERLKGVDSTLKIQPAELGDSAVYLCASSLEGGNEQFFGPGTRLTVL.

This clonotype appeared a few times. Just one base apart from a much larger clone, this may be a read error. The chain carries TRBV11-3 and TRBJ2-7; D call uncertain. The germline V gene has CDR1 SGHNT and CDR2 YENEEA. Trimming removed 2 bases from V and 6 bases from J, with 14 bases in between. This CDR3 spans 14 amino acids. CDR3 DNA sequence: TGTGCCAGCAGCTTACTGGTTTCATACCTCGAGCAGTACTTC. It is translated as CASSLLVSYLEQYF. Based on the CDR3 plus reference TRBV11-3 and TRBJ2-7, the full variable domain is EAGVVQSPRYKIIEKKQPVAFWCNPISGHNTLYWYLQNLGQGPELLIRYENEEAVDDSQLPKDRFSAERLKGVDSTLKIQPAELGDSAVYLCASSLLVSYLEQYFGPGTRLTVT.

This clonotype was seen more than once but under ten times. The gene calls are TRBV5-1 and TRBJ2-2, with D uncertain. V gave up 1 base and J gave up 4 bases, with 11 bases separating them. This CDR3 region has 15 residues. Germline values: CDR1 SGHRS, CDR2 YFSETQ. The CDR3 here is CASSLSSVGTGELFF. The DNA for the CDR3 is TGCGCCAGCAGCTTGTCCAGTGTGGGCACCGGGGAGCTGTTTTTT.

In its sample, this clonotype ranks as medium-sized (0.01 to 0.1%). The rearrangement links TRBV6-2 or TRBV6-3 to TRBJ1-2; no clear D gene. V lost 3 bases and J lost 2, with 10 bases in between. Germline CDR1 is MNHEY and CDR2 is SVGEGT. The CDR3 covers 14 residues. CDR3 DNA sequence: TGTGCCAGCAGTTATGTTAACCTGAACTATGGCTACACCTTC. Its protein is CASSYVNLNYGYTF.

The chain combines TRBV6-2 or TRBV6-3 with TRBJ2-7, with D unclear. This CDR3 is built from 9 residues. Germline V gene lookup returns CDR1 MNHEY and CDR2 SVGEGT. Trimming shortened V by 9 bases and J by 5 bases, and 5 bases separated the two germline ends. The CDR3 sequence: CARSHEQYV. CDR3 in DNA: TGTGCCAGAAGTCACGAGCAGTACGTC.

The V gene is TRBV6-2 or TRBV6-3, the J gene TRBJ2-7; 9 positions agree with TRBD2. Losses at the gene ends were 2 bases for V and 7 bases for J; bases not matched to a gene: 9. Germline values: CDR1 MNHEY, CDR2 SVGEGT. The CDR3 contains 15 residues. The CDR3 nucleotides are TGTGCCAGCAGTTACGAGCTAGCGGGATATTTAGAGCAGTACGTC. Encoded protein: CASSYELAGYLEQYV.

This sequence joins TRBV24-1 and TRBJ2-3; 12 bases match TRBD2. The junction had 5 bases not matched to a gene; V was cut back by 3 bases and J by 2 bases. Germline assignment: CDR1 KGHDR and CDR2 SFDVKD. CDR3 length: 17 amino acids. The CDR3 nucleotides read TGTGCCACCAGTGATCCTGGACTAGCGGGGATCACAGATACGCAGTATTTT. This translates into CATSDPGLAGITDTQYF.

In this sample, this clonotype turned up once. The chain employs TRBV20-1 and TRBJ1-1, with TRBD1 identical over 9 bases. This CDR3 region has 11 residues. CDR1 DFQATT and CDR2 SNEGSKA come from the germline V gene (reference sequence). The CDR3, as DNA: TGCAGCGTGGACAGGGGCTCTGAAGCTTTCTTT. It translates to CSVDRGSEAFF.

This clonotype is medium-sized. This chain uses TRBV5-1 with TRBJ1-2, with no clear D. V shed 4 bases and J shed 4 bases, with 20 bases lying between them. The CDR3 runs 16 residues. Germline V gene lookup returns CDR1 SGHRS and CDR2 YFSETQ. For the CDR3, the DNA is TGCGCCAGCAGCCTCCGTGGTGGAGGGCAACTCTATGGCTACACCTTC. Protein: CASSLRGGGQLYGYTF.

In this sample, this clonotype is medium-sized (0.01 to 0.1%). V is TRBV20-1 and J is TRBJ2-3; tentatively, D is TRBD1 (5 bases). The ends were cut back, 3 bases at V and 0 bases at J, with 10 bases in the middle. Germline V gene lookup returns CDR1 DFQATT and CDR2 SNEGSKA (reference sequence). The CDR3 has 14 amino acids. The CDR3 DNA follows: TGCAGTGCTAGTGACAGACATAGCACAGATACGCAGTATTTT. It specifies CSASDRHSTDTQYF.

The chain combines TRBV7-9 with TRBJ2-3; 8 positions match TRBD2. The V segment lost 4 bases and the J segment 1 base; nucleotides outside the gene matches: 4. CDR1 SEHNR and CDR2 FQNEAQ come from the germline V gene (reference sequence). The CDR3 runs to 15 residues. CDR3 nucleotide sequence: TGTGCCAGCAGCTCCGGACTAGCCCGCACAGATACGCAGTATTTT. Its translation: CASSSGLARTDTQYF.

The chain employs TRBV5-1 and TRBJ1-2; D not resolved. The length of the CDR3 is 15 residues. CDR1 is SGHRS and CDR2 is YFSETQ in the germline V gene. Between the trimmed V and J ends, which lost 9 bases and 0 bases, there was a span of 18 bases. The CDR3 nucleotides are TGCGCCACCCGTCCAGAGGAGGGAGCTAACTATGGCTACACCTTC. Its protein product is CATRPEEGANYGYTF.

The gene calls are TRBV6-5 and TRBJ2-7; 7 positions agree with TRBD2. The CDR3 covers 14 residues. V lost 8 bases to trimming and J lost 7 bases; unmatched junction nucleotides: 14. CDR1 and CDR2 from the germline V gene are MNHEY and SVGAGI. In DNA, the CDR3 is TGTGCCAGCGCCCCGGCTAGCGGATACAATGAGCAGTACGTC. Protein: CASAPASGYNEQYV.

Sample share makes this clonotype medium-sized. The chain is built from TRBV6-1 and TRBJ2-7; D tentatively reads TRBD1 or TRBD2 (7 bases each). The ends were cut back, 7 bases at V and 4 bases at J, with 17 bases in the middle. The CDR3 loop spans 14 amino acids. CDR1 MNHNS and CDR2 SASEGT come from the germline V gene. Here the CDR3 DNA reads TGTGCCAGCATGGTCAGGGGGGGATCTTACGAGCAGTACTTC. Translating gives CASMVRGGSYEQYF.

Sample share makes this clonotype medium-sized. With a much larger clone just one base away, this may be a read error. The V gene is TRBV6-5, the J gene TRBJ2-7; 8 nucleotides agree with TRBD1. This CDR3 comprises 15 residues. Germline-derived CDR1 and CDR2 are MNHEY and SVGAGI. The CDR3 DNA reads as TGTGTCAGCAGCCCTCGACAGGGGAGCTCCTACGAGCAGTACTTC. Its translation: CVSSPRQGSSYEQYF.

This clonotype is deemed medium-sized (0.01 to 0.1%). V and J are TRBV20-1 and TRBJ2-3; TRBD2 matches 7 bases. This CDR3 has 16 residues. The germline CDR1 and CDR2 sequences are DFQATT and SNEGSKA (reference sequence). Trimming took 3 bases from V and 1 from J; bases not matched to a gene: 10. CDR3 in amino acids: CSARTPGGRGTDTQYF. DNA for the CDR3: TGCAGTGCTAGGACACCGGGAGGAAGGGGCACAGATACGCAGTATTTT.

This clonotype ranks as medium-sized. This chain joins TRBV27 and TRBJ2-7; 8 nucleotides match TRBD2. Germline V lookup: CDR1 MNHEY, CDR2 SMNVEV (reference sequence). Trimming took 4 bases from V and 2 from J; bases not matched to a gene: 7. This CDR3 has 15 amino acids. CDR3: CASSWDGGGAYEQYF. CDR3 nucleotide sequence: TGTGCCAGCAGTTGGGACGGGGGGGGGGCCTACGAGCAGTACTTC.